This T cell receptor (beta chain) was observed in a study of control samples from healthy donors and cancer patients. Looked up from germline, CDR1 is SGHRS and CDR2 is YFSETQ. CDR3 length: 14 residues. V was shortened by 4 bases and J by 3 bases, with 13 bases between the two germline ends. Assay used: immunoSEQ multiplex PCR; TCRdb lists only in-frame clones, some missing. This sample has about 180,000 clones, with 85% to 95% found just once. The clonotype comes from a man aged 25-40 years in good health. The source material was blood. The chain joins TRBV5-1 to TRBJ2-5, with D unclear. Here the CDR3 reads CASSGQVFKETQYF. The CDR3 DNA reads TGCGCCAGCAGCGGGCAGGTCTTTAAAGAGACCCAGTACTTC.